Shown below are 26 T cell receptor beta chains from a single sample sequenced in a study of neurological immune-mediated disorders. Time point in this sample: longitudinal time-point 3. In TCRdb, the 5' RACE reads were re-called with MiXCR into one record per CDR3 protein. Here the sample spans about 45,000 distinct CDR3 sequences, approximately 13% being singletons. Sequences were obtained from PBMCs. Receptor source: a man younger than 40 in good health.

This clonotype was counted ten times or more. The gene calls are TRBV27 and TRBJ1-2; 11 positions agree with TRBD1. Trimming took 4 bases from V and 5 from J; bases not matched to a gene: 9. The CDR3 loop spans 16 amino acids. Germline loops: CDR1 MNHEY, CDR2 SMNVEV (reference sequence). The CDR3 DNA follows: TGTGCCAGCAGTTGGGGGCCGGGACAGGGGGGTTATGGCTACACCTTC. Its translation: CASSWGPGQGGYGYTF.

This clonotype was found many times. The chain is built from TRBV5-1 and TRBJ2-7; D may match TRBD1 or TRBD2 (5 bases each). V lost 0 bases, J lost 3 bases, and 10 bases lay in between. The germline V gene has CDR1 SGHRS and CDR2 YFSETQ. The CDR3 sequence is 14 residues long. The CDR3 spells CASSLGGNLYEQYF. CDR3 DNA sequence: TGCGCCAGCAGCTTGGGGGGGAACCTCTACGAGCAGTACTTC.

This clonotype was counted at least ten times. The rearrangement links TRBV5-1 to TRBJ2-1, with 15 bases matching TRBD2. CDR3 length: 16 amino acids. Germline V gene sequence: CDR1 SGHRS, CDR2 YFSETQ. The J segment lost 15 bases and the V segment lost 4 bases, leaving 14 bases of the junction unmatched. The DNA for the CDR3 is TGCGCCAGCAGCCCCGGACTAGCGGGAGGGCCTCCGATTTGGTTCTTC. Its protein is CASSPGLAGGPPIWFF.

The table lists this clonotype with many counts. This chain links TRBV14 with TRBJ2-1; 10 bases agree with TRBD1. The germline CDR1 and CDR2 sequences are SGHDN and FVKESK. Trimming at V came to 3 bases and at J to 8 bases, leaving 4 bases not matched to a gene. This CDR3 is 14 amino acids long. Written as DNA, the CDR3 is TGTGCCAGCAGCCAGTCGACAGGGGGCTATGAGCAGTTCTTC. This gives the protein CASSQSTGGYEQFF.

A note on this clonotype: At one end, the junction sequence differs from germline, possibly due to a read error. The chain joins TRBV7-8 to TRBJ2-1; TRBD2 matches at 9 bases. CDR1 and CDR2 (germline): SGHVS, FQNEAQ. This CDR3 has 15 residues. DNA of the CDR3: TGTGTCAGCAGCGCCGTGACTAGCGGTATCAATGAGCAGTTCTTC. Encoded protein: CVSSAVTSGINEQFF.

This clonotype was counted ten times or more. The V gene is TRBV10-3, the J gene TRBJ2-7; possible D gene TRBD2, 5 bases. CDR3 length: 13 amino acids. V lost 2 bases and J lost 6, with 11 bases in between. Germline V CDR1 and CDR2: ENHRY, SYGVKD. The CDR3 DNA reads as TGTGCCATCAGTGAGGGGAGTGGGTCCGAGCAGTACTTC. It translates to CAISEGSGSEQYF.

Of note for this clonotype: A junction end diverges from the germline sequence, so it may reflect a read error. This chain connects TRBV28 to TRBJ2-1, with 11 bases lining up with TRBD2. Germline V CDR1 and CDR2: MDHEN, SYDVKM. The length of the CDR3 is 15 residues. CDR3 coding DNA: TGTGCCTGCAGCCGTCCTAGCGGGAGGCGGGGGGAGCAGTTCTTC. Amino acids: CACSRPSGRRGEQFF. The full variable domain, in which reference TRBV28 and TRBJ2-1 provide the parts outside the CDR3, is DVKVTQSSRYLVKRTGEKVFLECVQDMDHENMFWYRQDPGLGLRLIYFSYDVKMKEKGDIPEGYSVSREKKERFSLILESASTNQTSMYLCACSRPSGRRGEQFFGPGTRLTVL.

Many counts were recorded for this clonotype. This sequence joins TRBV2 and TRBJ2-7, with 7 bases matching TRBD2. Germline CDR1 is SNHLY and CDR2 is FYNNEI. V lost 5 bases to trimming and J lost 6 bases; unmatched junction nucleotides: 7. The CDR3 sequence is 13 residues long. The CDR3 region has the DNA TGTGCCAGCAGTTTGACTAGCCGCTTCGAGCAGTACTTC. This encodes CASSLTSRFEQYF.

This chain links TRBV11-2 with TRBJ2-7; D remains unclear. Looked up from germline, CDR1 is SGHAT and CDR2 is FQNNGV. This CDR3 comprises 16 residues. Trimming stripped 6 bases from V and 3 bases from J, with 21 bases between. The CDR3 region is CASRLGLDLTDYEQYF. CDR3 nucleotide sequence: TGTGCCAGCAGGCTAGGTTTGGATCTAACCGACTACGAGCAGTACTTC.

This clonotype was observed many times. This sequence joins TRBV29-1 and TRBJ1-1, with TRBD1 identical over 10 bases. CDR1 is SQVTM and CDR2 is ANQGSEA in the germline V gene. This CDR3 is built from 13 residues. Trimming cost V 6 bases and J 3 bases; bases outside gene matches: 4. CDR3 in amino acids: CSVWTGGHTEAFF. The CDR3, as DNA: TGCAGCGTCTGGACAGGGGGTCACACTGAAGCTTTCTTT.

This clonotype was counted many times. This rearrangement joins TRBV7-2 to TRBJ2-7, with a possible D match to TRBD2 (6 bases). V lost 5 bases to trimming and J lost 0 bases, with 11 bases between them. CDR3 length: 14 residues. The germline CDR1 and CDR2 sequences are SGHTA and FQGNSA. CDR3 residues: CASSLSGNSYEQYF. The CDR3 nucleotides are TGTGCCAGCAGCCTTAGCGGCAACTCCTACGAGCAGTACTTC.

The sample holds many counts of this clonotype. The rearrangement links TRBV28 to TRBJ2-5; tentative D call: TRBD2 (7 bases). The CDR3 loop spans 15 amino acids. V dropped 3 bases and J dropped 4 bases, with 15 bases sitting between them. Germline V gene sequence: CDR1 MDHEN, CDR2 SYDVKM. CDR3 coding DNA: TGTGCCAGCAGTTTCGCGTGGGAGGGGGGAGAGACCCAGTACTTC. Translation: CASSFAWEGGETQYF.

This clonotype was recorded at least ten times. The chain is built from TRBV28 and TRBJ2-3; D tentatively reads TRBD1 or TRBD2 (5 bases each). The germline CDR1 and CDR2 sequences are MDHEN and SYDVKM. The CDR3 runs 14 residues. V was clipped by 3 bases and J by 11 bases, with 18 bases between them. The DNA of the CDR3 is TGTGCCAGCAGTTTCCAAGGGGACCCATCGGGGCAGTATTTT. This gives the protein CASSFQGDPSGQYF.

This clonotype was seen repeatedly, ten times or more. This CDR3 reads CAISRTGATSYNEQFF. In nucleotides, the CDR3 is TGTGCCATCAGCCGAACAGGGGCGACCTCCTACAATGAGCAGTTCTTC. This sequence joins TRBV10-3 and TRBJ2-1; 7 nucleotides agree with TRBD1. The CDR3 length is 16 residues. From germline, CDR1 is ENHRY and CDR2 SYGVKD. Trimming cost V 6 bases and J 0 bases; bases outside gene matches: 8.

This clonotype has at least ten counts. This chain links TRBV6-1 with TRBJ1-4, with 7 bases aligning to TRBD1. The CDR3 has 14 amino acids. The germline V gene has CDR1 MNHNS and CDR2 SASEGT. Trimming removed 5 bases from V and 6 bases from J; junction bases left unmatched: 6. For the CDR3, the DNA is TGTGCCAGCAGTTCTGACAGGGCGGATGAAAAACTGTTTTTT. It yields the protein CASSSDRADEKLFF.

This clonotype was counted only a few times. The V call is TRBV6-1, the J call TRBJ1-1, with D possibly being TRBD1 (6 bases). The V gene's germline CDR1 is MNHNS and CDR2 SASEGT. CDR3 length equals 18 residues. Trimming took 0 bases from V and 1 from J, leaving 18 bases between them. The CDR3 here is CASSEAYFRGPENTEAFF. Here the CDR3 DNA reads TGTGCCAGCAGTGAAGCCTATTTCCGGGGGCCTGAGAACACTGAAGCTTTCTTT.

In this sample, this clonotype turned up many times. This chain connects TRBV12-3 or TRBV12-4 to TRBJ2-6; 10 nucleotides align to TRBD2. CDR3 length equals 18 residues. V lost 6 bases to trimming and J lost 3 bases; unmatched junction nucleotides: 11. CDR3 bases: TGTGCCAGCAGCCCTCGGGCTAGCGGGAGAGGTGGGGCCAACGTCCTGACTTTC. As protein: CASSPRASGRGGANVLTF.

This clonotype was observed many times. The chain links TRBV29-1 to TRBJ2-7; 12 bases are shared with TRBD1. The CDR3 covers 13 residues. Per the germline V gene, CDR1 is SQVTM and CDR2 is ANQGSEA. J was trimmed by 7 bases and V by 4 bases; bases with no gene match: 5. This CDR3 reads CSVAGQGAGEQYF. In DNA, the CDR3 is TGCAGCGTTGCGGGACAGGGGGCTGGGGAGCAGTACTTC.

The V gene is TRBV7-8, the J gene TRBJ1-4; D unresolved. The CDR3 totals 14 residues. In germline, CDR1 is SGHVS, CDR2 FQNEAQ. Trimming removed 3 bases from V and 0 bases from J, with 5 bases in between. CDR3: CASSFSATNEKLFF. Written as DNA, the CDR3 is TGTGCCAGCAGCTTCTCCGCAACTAATGAAAAACTGTTTTTT.

This clonotype was seen repeatedly, ten times or more. The J gene is TRBJ2-1, the V gene TRBV29-1; 9 bases fit TRBD1. CDR3 length equals 15 residues. Germline loops: CDR1 SQVTM, CDR2 ANQGSEA. The trim removed 2 bases at V and 7 bases at J, leaving 9 bases unmatched. Here the CDR3 DNA reads TGCAGCGTTGAACTCCGGGACAGGGACGTTAATGAGCAGTTCTTC. Protein: CSVELRDRDVNEQFF.

As concerns this clonotype: The junction shows a germline mismatch at one end, possibly a read error. This chain uses TRBV5-1 with TRBJ1-2; no reliable D call. Germline assignment: CDR1 SGHRS and CDR2 YFSETQ. This CDR3 region has 13 residues. The CDR3 DNA reads as TGTGCCAGCATCCCCGACGCGGTCTATGGCTACACCTTC. This codes for CASIPDAVYGYTF. Using reference TRBV5-1 and TRBJ1-2 for the parts outside the CDR3, the full variable domain is KAGVTQTPRYLIKTRGQQVTLSCSPISGHRSVSWYQQTPGQGLQFLFEYFSETQRNKGNFPGRFSGRQFSNSRSEMNVSTLELGDSALYLCASIPDAVYGYTFGSGTRLTVV.

This clonotype was picked up many times. The gene calls are TRBV20-1 and TRBJ2-3; 11 bases align to TRBD2. The J segment lost 5 bases and the V segment lost 1 base, leaving 5 bases of the junction unmatched. Germline V gene lookup returns CDR1 DFQATT and CDR2 SNEGSKA (reference sequence). The CDR3 totals 15 residues. DNA for the CDR3: TGCAGTGCTAGAGTAGCGCTAGCGGGAGGAGATACGCAGTATTTT. As protein: CSARVALAGGDTQYF.

Many counts were recorded for this clonotype. The chain employs TRBV29-1 and TRBJ2-7; D call uncertain. Germline V gene data show CDR1 as SQVTM and CDR2 as ANQGSEA. The ends were cut back, 4 bases at V and 5 bases at J, with 9 bases in the middle. The CDR3 consists of 11 residues. CDR3 amino acids: CSVVLGDEQYF. For the CDR3, the DNA is TGCAGCGTTGTTCTTGGCGACGAGCAGTACTTC.

This clonotype was seen many times. This sequence joins TRBV19 and TRBJ1-5, with TRBD1 matching 7 bases. With V trimmed by 7 bases and J by 0 bases, 9 bases remained unmatched. The CDR3 is 16 residues long. CDR1 LNHDA and CDR2 SQIVND come from the germline V gene (reference sequence). The CDR3 DNA follows: TGTGCCAGTAAGCGGGACAGCAGAGATAGCAATCAGCCCCAGCATTTT. Translation gives CASKRDSRDSNQPQHF.

The chain couples TRBV28 to TRBJ2-7; 9 nucleotides align to TRBD1. This CDR3 has 17 residues. Germline V gene data show CDR1 as MDHEN and CDR2 as SYDVKM. Trimming removed 3 bases from V and 1 base from J; junction bases left unmatched: 10. CDR3 in DNA: TGTGCCAGCAGTTTTCCCCTTGGACAGGGGAGGTCCTACGAGCAGTACTTC. This encodes CASSFPLGQGRSYEQYF.

Ten or more counts support this clonotype. V is TRBV5-1 and J is TRBJ1-1; D is possibly TRBD1 (6 bases). Looked up from germline, CDR1 is SGHRS and CDR2 is YFSETQ. V shed 0 bases and J shed 6 bases, with 9 bases lying between them. The CDR3 runs 13 residues. CDR3 protein: CASSLEQGPEAFF. In DNA, the CDR3 is TGCGCCAGCAGCTTGGAACAGGGTCCTGAAGCTTTCTTT.